These 20 T cell receptor beta chains were all obtained from the same sample, sequenced in a study of blood T cell repertoires in COVID-19. Sequencing used immunoSEQ multiplex PCR; TCRdb keeps in-frame clones, though not all of them. Among approximately 60,000 clones listed, 76% were seen once. Sequenced: peripheral blood. These receptors came from a woman older than 75 with acute or convalescent COVID-19.

This clone has just a few counts. The rearrangement links TRBV28 to TRBJ1-5; possible D gene TRBD1, 5 bases. Germline CDR1 and CDR2: MDHEN and SYDVKM. V gave up 3 bases and J gave up 2 bases, with 11 bases separating them. The CDR3 contains 15 residues. Here the CDR3 reads CASSLAQGGNQPQHF. CDR3 coding DNA: TGTGCCAGCAGTTTGGCCCAGGGTGGCAATCAGCCCCAGCATTTT.

The rearrangement links TRBV24-1 to TRBJ2-2; possibly TRBD1 for D (6 bases). CDR3 length: 16 residues. The germline V and J ends were trimmed by 11 bases and 0 bases, with 18 bases remaining between them. The germline V gene encodes CDR1 KGHDR and CDR2 SFDVKD. The chain's CDR3 is CANIPKDSSNTGELFF. The CDR3 DNA sequence: TGTGCCAACATACCTAAGGACAGCTCGAACACCGGGGAGCTGTTTTTT.

The chain carries TRBV6-2 or TRBV6-3 and TRBJ1-4; 7 bases agree with TRBD1. This CDR3 has 15 residues. The germline V gene encodes CDR1 MNHEY and CDR2 SVGEGT. Unmatched junction bases numbered 7, after V lost 2 bases and J lost 7 bases. The chain's CDR3 is CASSYAGGGGEKLFF. In DNA form, the CDR3 reads TGTGCCAGCAGTTACGCAGGAGGGGGCGGTGAAAAACTGTTTTTT.

The chain couples TRBV18 to TRBJ1-4; unclear D gene. Germline loops: CDR1 KGHSH, CDR2 LQKENI. This CDR3 has 14 amino acids. V lost 2 bases and J lost 5, with 9 bases in between. CDR3 nucleotides: TGTGCCAGCTCACCAGGTACACCGAATGAAAAACTGTTTTTT. Amino acid sequence: CASSPGTPNEKLFF.

This chain connects TRBV10-3 to TRBJ2-4; D perhaps matches TRBD1 (5 bases). CDR1 is ENHRY, CDR2 SYGVKD, per germline. V gave up 0 bases and J gave up 1 base, with 10 bases separating them. CDR3 size: 16 residues. The CDR3 bases are TGTGCCATCAGTGAGTCGGCAGGGCTGGCCAAAAACATTCAGTACTTC. Translation gives CAISESAGLAKNIQYF.

The V gene is TRBV19, the J gene TRBJ2-5; the match to TRBD2 covers 9 bases. Trimming took 3 bases from V and 2 from J; bases not matched to a gene: 4. CDR3 size: 15 residues. Germline V gives CDR1 LNHDA, CDR2 SQIVND (reference sequence). CDR3 DNA sequence: TGTGCCAGTAGTATTAGTAGCGGGAGACAAGAGACCCAGTACTTC. Protein sequence: CASSISSGRQETQYF.

The rearrangement links TRBV29-1 to TRBJ1-2; D is possibly TRBD1 (6 bases). Trimming removed 4 bases from V and 5 bases from J, with 8 bases in between. The CDR3 is 11 residues long. Germline CDR1 reads SQVTM; CDR2 reads ANQGSEA. The DNA for the CDR3 is TGCAGCGTTGGGACAGAGTATGGCTACACCTTC. Translated: CSVGTEYGYTF. The variable domain in full, with the rest retrieved from reference TRBV29-1 and TRBJ1-2, is SAVISQKPSRDICQRGTSLTIQCQVDSQVTMMFWYRQQPGQSLTLIATANQGSEATYESGFVIDKFPISRPNLTFSTLTVSNMSPEDSSIYLCSVGTEYGYTFGSGTRLTVV.

This chain joins TRBV5-1 and TRBJ2-2; 7 bases agree with TRBD2. CDR3 length: 14 residues. With V trimmed by 5 bases and J by 4 bases, 5 bases remained unmatched. Germline-derived CDR1 and CDR2 are SGHRS and YFSETQ. CDR3 protein: CASRNGGSTGELFF. The CDR3 coding sequence is TGCGCCAGCAGGAACGGGGGGAGCACCGGGGAGCTGTTTTTT.

V is TRBV4-1 and J is TRBJ1-3; possible D gene TRBD1, 5 bases. Trimming took off 2 bases at V and 8 bases at J, with 10 bases between the two ends. The V gene's germline CDR1 is MGHRA and CDR2 YSYEKL. The CDR3 extends over 13 amino acids. The CDR3 bases are TGCGCCAGCAGCCAAAGCAGGGTAGACACCATATATTTT. Translating gives CASSQSRVDTIYF.

This clone showed up many times. The rearrangement links TRBV5-1 to TRBJ2-7; 8 positions match TRBD2. The CDR3 runs to 14 residues. Trimming at V came to 2 bases and at J to 4 bases, leaving 5 bases not matched to a gene. CDR1 and CDR2 (germline): SGHRS, YFSETQ. CDR3 sequence reads: CASSFREGPYEQYF. DNA for the CDR3: TGCGCCAGCAGCTTCCGGGAGGGCCCGTACGAGCAGTACTTC.

The chain has TRBV5-1 and TRBJ2-6, with TRBD2 matching over 8 bases. J gave up 2 bases and V 0 bases, and 4 bases lay outside the gene matches. This CDR3 has 17 residues. The germline CDR1 and CDR2 sequences are SGHRS and YFSETQ. For the CDR3, the DNA is TGCGCCAGCAGCTTGGAGGCGGGAGGCCCTGGGGCCAACGTCCTGACTTTC. It encodes CASSLEAGGPGANVLTF.

The chain joins TRBV4-1 to TRBJ2-5; D is undetermined. With 0 bases removed from V and 7 bases from J, the gap between germline ends came to 12 bases. Germline loops: CDR1 MGHRA, CDR2 YSYEKL. The CDR3 contains 14 residues. CDR3 loop: CASSQDALRRTQYF. CDR3 in DNA: TGCGCCAGCAGCCAAGATGCCCTTAGGAGGACCCAGTACTTC.

The rearrangement uses TRBV2 and TRBJ1-6; 9 bases align to TRBD1. V lost 6 bases, J lost 10 bases, and 13 bases stayed unmatched. The CDR3 covers 16 residues. Germline-derived CDR1 and CDR2 are SNHLY and FYNNEI. CDR3 protein: CASRTSGTGRGSPLHF. The CDR3 nucleotides are TGTGCCAGCAGAACATCCGGGACAGGGAGAGGGTCACCCCTCCACTTT.

A few counts support this clone. The rearrangement uses TRBV7-2 and TRBJ1-2; TRBD1 might be the D (6 bases). Per germline, CDR1 SGHTA and CDR2 FQGNSA. Trimming took off 2 bases at V and 5 bases at J, with 21 bases between the two ends. The CDR3 sequence is 17 residues long. This CDR3 is CASSLNNRATLPYGYTF. CDR3 in DNA: TGTGCCAGCAGCTTAAATAACAGGGCCACCCTACCATATGGCTACACCTTC.

The chain employs TRBV7-2 and TRBJ1-2, with D unresolved. V was clipped by 7 bases and J by 3 bases, with 15 bases between them. From germline, CDR1 is SGHTA and CDR2 FQGNSA. This CDR3 has 14 amino acids. CDR3 region: CASNSRFRDYGYTF. The CDR3 DNA reads TGTGCCAGCAATAGTCGTTTCCGCGACTATGGCTACACCTTC.

This sequence joins TRBV29-1 and TRBJ1-1; a weak D match, TRBD1 (6 bases). CDR3 length equals 13 residues. Trimming took 6 bases from V and 3 from J, leaving 14 bases between them. Germline CDR1 and CDR2: SQVTM and ANQGSEA. CDR3 sequence (DNA): TGCAGCGTCCGACAGGACGGGGACACTGAAGCTTTCTTT. It specifies CSVRQDGDTEAFF.

The gene calls are TRBV2 and TRBJ1-1; D ambiguous. This CDR3 is built from 16 residues. Germline V lookup: CDR1 SNHLY, CDR2 FYNNEI. The V gene lost 0 bases and the J gene lost 4 bases, with 15 bases spanning the gap. CDR3 DNA: TGTGCCAGCAGTGAAGCGAGGCCCCAGCGGGGCACTGAAGCTTTCTTT. Its translation: CASSEARPQRGTEAFF.

The J gene is TRBJ2-1, the V gene TRBV10-3; 10 nucleotides line up with TRBD2. Germline V gives CDR1 ENHRY, CDR2 SYGVKD. The ends lost 9 bases at V and 1 base at J; junction bases unmatched: 3. This CDR3 region has 14 residues. CDR3 residues: CAIKAGGSYNEQFF. The CDR3 DNA sequence: TGTGCCATTAAAGCGGGAGGGTCCTACAATGAGCAGTTCTTC.

The rearrangement links TRBV30 to TRBJ1-1; D is unclear. This CDR3 has 15 residues. In germline, CDR1 is GTSNPN, CDR2 SVGIG (reference sequence). Trimming left V 1 base short and J 0 bases short, with 12 bases between. Here the CDR3 DNA reads TGTGCCTGGAGTGCGATCGATGCGTTGAACACTGAAGCTTTCTTT. Translating it yields CAWSAIDALNTEAFF.

The J gene is TRBJ2-1, the V gene TRBV11-1; D unclear. V lost 4 bases and J lost 9, with 13 bases in between. From germline, CDR1 is SGHAT and CDR2 FQDESV (reference sequence). The CDR3 is made up of 13 amino acids. The CDR3 DNA reads TGTGCCAGCAGCTCGAGAGATTACCGTGAGCAGTTCTTC. It is translated as CASSSRDYREQFF.